This T cell receptor (beta chain) was identified in a study of molecular identifiers for immune sequencing clone quantification. Findings of the study overall: Over 97% of CMV-specific effector molecules, but under 1% of naive ones, were in clones above 20 copies.

Bulk TCR libraries used previously described methods and listed TCR primers. One entry per CDR3 protein, called by TCRdb with MiXCR from the PCR reads. The sample includes 490,000 or so distinct CDR3 sequences, about 25% of them seen just once. A CD8+CD4-CCR7+CD45RA+ phenotype served as the sorting definition for naive CD8 T cells. As concerns this clonotype: The antigen remains undetermined.

In germline, CDR1 is LNHDA, CDR2 SQIVND (reference sequence). Trimming at V came to 3 bases and at J to 2 bases, leaving 6 bases not matched to a gene. This CDR3 is 16 amino acids long. The material sequenced was naive CD8+ T cells from blood, with Jurkat cell RNA spiked in. Described subset: FACS-sorted CD8+CD4-CCR7+CD45RA+ naive T cells. The chain couples TRBV19 to TRBJ2-3; 9 bases are shared with TRBD1. This TCR came from a human donor in good health. Some libraries in this study had Jurkat cell RNA spiked in. CDR3 coding DNA: TGTGCCAGTAGTATTGGGACAGGGCTCTTCACAGATACGCAGTATTTT. Translating gives CASSIGTGLFTDTQYF.